A selection of T cell receptor beta chains follows, all from one sample in a study of ipilimumab plus nivolumab after autologous stem cell transplantation. Profiling relied on immunoSEQ multiplex PCR, and the TCRdb table lists in-frame clones only, not all of them. Found here are 17,000 or so clones, roughly 84% of them singletons; the top ten hold less than 40%. Sequencing was performed on PBMCs, taken in a trial of ipilimumab plus nivolumab as post-transplant consolidation. The receptors were gathered from a male donor with diffuse large B-cell lymphoma. CDR3s include the opening cysteine and the closing phenylalanine or tryptophan. D genes are given only for firm matches. Clone size is stated in some rows and not others, as once, few, many or a class when expanded.

j_call d_call v_call clone_size cdr3_aa cdr3_nt
TRBJ1-1 . TRBV27 . CASSSRGGTEAFF TGTGCCAGCAGTTCCAGGGGTGGCACTGAAGCTTTCTTT
TRBJ2-7 TRBD1 TRBV27 few CASSHRGVTYEQYF TGTGCCAGCAGTCACAGGGGCGTAACCTACGAGCAGTACTTC
TRBJ2-1 TRBD2 TRBV5-1 . CASKRESPPGEQFF TGCGCCAGCAAGCGGGAGAGCCCACCTGGTGAGCAGTTCTTC
TRBJ2-5 . TRBV11-2 . CASSLDGRFETQYF TGTGCCAGCAGCTTAGACGGCCGATTCGAGACCCAGTACTTC
TRBJ2-7 . TRBV5-6 . CASSLVPTGGEQYF TGTGCCAGCAGCTTGGTTCCGACTGGGGGGGAGCAGTACTTC
TRBJ2-1 . TRBV7-6 . CASSLAGSSYNEQFF TGTGCCAGCAGCTTAGCGGGGAGCTCCTACAATGAGCAGTTCTTC
TRBJ2-7 TRBD2 TRBV9 . CASGPGGYEQYF TGTGCCAGCGGCCCGGGAGGCTACGAGCAGTACTTC
TRBJ2-3 . TRBV5-6 . CASNSLGPPAADTQYF TGTGCCAGCAACAGTTTGGGACCGCCAGCTGCAGATACGCAGTATTTT
TRBJ1-4 TRBD1 TRBV4-2 . CASSPGAGTGGEKLFF TGTGCCAGCAGCCCTGGAGCTGGGACAGGGGGGGAAAAACTGTTTTTT
TRBJ2-1 TRBD2 TRBV5-1 . CASSLATTSVNEQFF TGCGCCAGCAGCTTGGCGACTACTAGCGTCAATGAGCAGTTCTTC
TRBJ1-5 . TRBV12-5 . CASGLGASNQPQHF TGTGCTAGTGGTTTGGGAGCCAGCAATCAGCCCCAGCATTTT
TRBJ2-3 . TRBV29-1 . CSVPRGGTDTQYF TGCAGCGTCCCGCGGGGTGGCACAGATACGCAGTATTTT
TRBJ2-2 . TRBV5-1 . CASTTSYTGELFF TGCGCCAGCACAACATCTTACACCGGGGAGCTGTTTTTT
TRBJ2-3 . TRBV11-3 . CASSLDPTQFSTDTQYF TGTGCCAGCAGCTTAGATCCGACGCAATTCAGCACAGATACGCAGTATTTT
TRBJ2-1 . TRBV14 . CASSQLSGYNEQFF TGTGCCAGCAGCCAGCTCTCGGGTTACAATGAGCAGTTCTTC
TRBJ2-5 TRBD2 TRBV5-4 . CASSLAIAGDLEYF TGTGCCAGCAGCTTGGCCATAGCGGGGGACCTCGAGTACTTC
TRBJ2-1 . TRBV6-5 . CASSSDSSSYNEQFF TGTGCCAGCAGTTCGGACAGTAGCTCCTACAATGAGCAGTTCTTC
TRBJ2-7 . TRBV7-9 . CASSLTSGFHEQYF TGTGCCAGCAGCTTAACGTCAGGGTTCCACGAGCAGTACTTC
TRBJ1-2 . TRBV19 . CASSIGHGLYGYTF TGTGCCAGTAGTATCGGCCACGGACTCTATGGCTACACCTTC
TRBJ2-2 . TRBV7-3 . CASSLSIPGELFF TGTGCCAGCAGCTTAAGTATCCCCGGGGAGCTGTTTTTT